A single sample is the source of the 20 T cell receptor beta chains below, sequenced in a study of T cell repertoires in cytomegalovirus infection. TCRdb recomputed calls from the reads with MiXCR, one row per CDR3 protein. The table includes about 830,000 distinct CDR3 sequences, less than 35% detected once. What these receptors recognize is not known. Sequencing was performed on cultured CD8+ T cells from PBMCs, taken from culture after CMV antigen stimulation. The receptor set was obtained from a human donor in good health (CMV status not recorded). Some clones in this sample may be carry-over from other donors' samples.

This chain links TRBV27 with TRBJ2-5; D is possibly TRBD2 (5 bases). Germline CDR1 MNHEY, CDR2 SMNVEV (reference sequence). This CDR3 has 16 amino acids. Trimming pared 6 bases from V and 1 base from J, leaving 18 bases between. CDR3 nucleotide sequence: TGTGCCAGCAGCCCCAGCCGGACTCGAATCCAAGAGACCCAGTACTTC. Translating it yields CASSPSRTRIQETQYF.

This clonotype was observed a handful of times. The CDR3 loop reads CSVEGGTSGGYNEQFF. DNA for the CDR3: TGCAGCGTTGAAGGGGGGACTAGCGGGGGGTACAATGAGCAGTTCTTC. The chain is built from TRBV29-1 and TRBJ2-1; 15 bases map to TRBD2. Germline V gene sequence: CDR1 SQVTM, CDR2 ANQGSEA. J was trimmed by 4 bases and V by 1 base; bases with no gene match: 2. The CDR3 sequence is 16 residues long.

This sequence joins TRBV6-1 and TRBJ2-7; no definite D call. V was trimmed by 2 bases and J by 3 bases, leaving 8 bases between them. The CDR3 is 13 amino acids. CDR1 MNHNS and CDR2 SASEGT come from the germline V gene. The CDR3 here is CASSEKIFYEQYF. CDR3 sequence (DNA): TGTGCCAGCAGTGAAAAGATCTTCTACGAGCAGTACTTC.

The genes are TRBV27 and TRBJ2-3, with D possibly matching TRBD2 (6 bases). Trimming removed 5 bases from V and 0 bases from J, with 12 bases in between. Germline CDR1 is MNHEY and CDR2 is SMNVEV (reference sequence). This CDR3 is built from 15 residues. This CDR3 reads CASSHRRGSTDTQYF. The CDR3 nucleotides read TGTGCCAGCAGTCATAGACGGGGGAGCACAGATACGCAGTATTTT.

The chain carries TRBV4-2 and TRBJ2-1; TRBD2 agrees at 16 bases. The CDR3 is 18 residues long. Germline trimming cut 3 bases from V and 7 bases from J; bases unmatched to any gene: 9. Germline loops: CDR1 LGHNA, CDR2 YNFKEQ. The CDR3 bases are TGTGCCAGCAGCCAGTCGGGACTAGCGGGGGGGCGCGGAAATGAGCAGTTCTTC. It specifies CASSQSGLAGGRGNEQFF.

The chain employs TRBV6-6 and TRBJ2-2; no clear D. Trimming took off 8 bases at V and 9 bases at J, with 19 bases between the two ends. The germline V gene has CDR1 MNHNY and CDR2 SVGAGI (reference sequence). CDR3 length equals 14 residues. The CDR3 DNA sequence: TGTGCCAGCCTCTTCATTGAGGTCTCCTGGGAGCTGTTTTTT. Its protein product is CASLFIEVSWELFF.

As regards this clonotype: A much larger clonotype is one base distant, so this may be a read error. The V and J genes are TRBV7-4 and TRBJ2-2, with D perhaps matching TRBD1 or TRBD2 (5 bases each). Germline CDR1 reads SGHVT; CDR2 reads SQSDAQ. This CDR3 contains 12 residues. The CDR3 region has the DNA TGTACCAAGCGGACAAGGACCGGGGAGCTGTTTTTT. Its translation is CTKRTRTGELFF.

This clonotype was picked up a small number of times. The CDR3 region has the DNA TGCAGTGCTACCTGGGACGGTTCCACAGATACGCAGTATTTT. Protein sequence: CSATWDGSTDTQYF. The gene calls are TRBV20-1 and TRBJ2-3; D may be TRBD1 or TRBD2 (5 bases each). Germline lookup yields CDR1 DFQATT and CDR2 SNEGSKA (reference sequence). There are 14 residues in the CDR3. V dropped 4 bases and J dropped 2 bases, with 13 bases sitting between them.

This clonotype was counted at least ten times. The DNA of the CDR3 is TGTGCCAGCAGCTCCAGGACTAGCGGGGGTGACAATGAGCAGTTCTTC. It translates to CASSSRTSGGDNEQFF. The V gene is TRBV7-9, the J gene TRBJ2-1, with 13 bases lining up with TRBD2. The trim removed 4 bases at V and 5 bases at J, leaving 5 bases unmatched. Germline loops: CDR1 SEHNR, CDR2 FQNEAQ (reference sequence). CDR3 size: 16 residues.

The chain has TRBV7-9 and TRBJ2-1, with 7 bases fitting TRBD1. The CDR3 covers 16 residues. With 0 bases clipped from V and 5 bases from J, the junction kept 7 bases outside the gene matches. CDR1 and CDR2 (germline): SEHNR, FQNEAQ (reference sequence). The CDR3 protein is CASSLAGGPRNNEQFF. CDR3 nucleotide sequence: TGTGCCAGCAGCTTAGCAGGGGGCCCAAGGAACAATGAGCAGTTCTTC. The whole variable domain, filled in from reference TRBV7-9 and TRBJ2-1, reads DTGVSQNPRHKITKRGQNVTFRCDPISEHNRLYWYRQTLGQGPEFLTYFQNEAQLEKSRLLSDRFSAERPKGSFSTLEIQRTEQGDSAMYLCASSLAGGPRNNEQFFGPGTRLTVL.

Many counts were recorded for this clonotype. This sequence joins TRBV12-3 or TRBV12-4 and TRBJ2-6; TRBD1 matches 9 bases. J was trimmed by 1 base and V by 5 bases; bases with no gene match: 15. The length of the CDR3 is 20 residues. In DNA form, the CDR3 reads TGTGCCAGCAGTCGTATCCCGGGACAGGGCAAACCTTCTGGGGCCAACGTCCTGACTTTC. This codes for CASSRIPGQGKPSGANVLTF.

The chain joins TRBV20-1 to TRBJ2-7; no clear D. Germline V CDR1 and CDR2: DFQATT, SNEGSKA (reference sequence). The CDR3 consists of 12 residues. The CDR3 loop is CSAGEISYEQYV. The CDR3 region has the DNA TGCAGTGCTGGAGAGATCTCCTACGAGCAGTACGTC.

This chain joins TRBV20-1 and TRBJ2-2; the match to TRBD2 covers 11 bases. Germline loops: CDR1 DFQATT, CDR2 SNEGSKA (reference sequence). The CDR3 has 17 amino acids. Trimming removed 0 bases from V and 3 bases from J; junction bases left unmatched: 6. CDR3 sequence reads: CSAREDSGGAYTGELFF. In DNA, the CDR3 is TGCAGTGCTAGAGAAGATAGCGGGGGGGCGTACACCGGGGAGCTGTTTTTT.

This clonotype was counted between two and nine times. J is TRBJ2-1 and V is TRBV19; the match to TRBD2 covers 8 bases. Germline CDR1 is LNHDA and CDR2 is SQIVND (reference sequence). The CDR3 length is 16 residues. J was trimmed by 7 bases and V by 5 bases; bases with no gene match: 13. As DNA, the CDR3 is TGTGCCAGTAGTTTAAGCGGGGGCCCTTTTATAAATGAGCAGTTCTTC. The encoded protein is CASSLSGGPFINEQFF.

At least ten counts were recorded for this clonotype. The chain is built from TRBV7-6 and TRBJ2-2; tentative D call: TRBD1 (6 bases). There are 16 residues in the CDR3. V lost 3 bases to trimming and J lost 5 bases, with 16 bases between them. Germline CDR1 is SGHVS and CDR2 is FNYEAQ. CDR3 residues: CASSFFQGMMTGELFF. The CDR3 nucleotides read TGTGCCAGCAGCTTTTTTCAGGGGATGATGACCGGGGAGCTGTTTTTT. Combining the CDR3 with reference TRBV7-6 and TRBJ2-2 gives the whole variable domain GAGVSQSPRYKVTKRGQDVALRCDPISGHVSLYWYRQALGQGPEFLTYFNYEAQQDKSGLPNDRFSAERPEGSISTLTIQRTEQRDSAMYRCASSFFQGMMTGELFFGEGSRLTVL.

This clonotype was seen a handful of times. This rearrangement joins TRBV27 to TRBJ2-1, with TRBD2 matching over 11 bases. The trim removed 6 bases at V and 7 bases at J, leaving 11 bases unmatched. Germline CDR1 MNHEY, CDR2 SMNVEV (reference sequence). The CDR3 contains 16 residues. Written as DNA, the CDR3 is TGTGCCAGCAGCTCCTTACTAGCGGGGGTAAGAAATGAGCAGTTCTTC. It translates to CASSSLLAGVRNEQFF.

In its sample, this clonotype was seen many times. The V and J genes are TRBV7-2 and TRBJ1-1; D not resolved. This CDR3 has 10 amino acids. The ends were cut back, 7 bases at V and 11 bases at J, with 11 bases in the middle. Germline assignment: CDR1 SGHTA and CDR2 FQGNSA. The CDR3 nucleotides read TGTGCCAGCACCAACCGGGATGCTTTCTTT. It codes for CASTNRDAFF.

The chain recombines TRBV7-4 with TRBJ1-6, with a weak D call TRBD1 (5 bases). V shed 6 bases and J shed 14 bases, with 17 bases lying between them. The length of the CDR3 is 13 residues. The germline gives CDR1 SGHVT, CDR2 SQSDAQ. The CDR3 coding sequence is TGTGCCAGCAGGGATCCGGGACTCTCTGCCCTCCACTTT. This sequence encodes CASRDPGLSALHF.

J is TRBJ2-1 and V is TRBV7-8; D is unresolved. This CDR3 is 13 amino acids long. The germline gives CDR1 SGHVS, CDR2 FQNEAQ. Trimming removed 5 bases at V and 9 bases at J, with 14 bases between. The CDR3 loop reads CASSLGPTGEQFF. The CDR3 bases are TGTGCCAGCAGCCTAGGGCCGACCGGTGAGCAGTTCTTC.

This clonotype came up many times. V is TRBV6-1 and J is TRBJ2-3; TRBD1 aligns across 11 bases. With V trimmed by 5 bases and J by 6 bases, 7 bases remained unmatched. The V gene's germline CDR1 is MNHNS and CDR2 SASEGT. There are 15 residues in the CDR3. CDR3: CASSPPGQGDDTQYF. The CDR3 nucleotides are TGTGCCAGCAGTCCACCGGGACAGGGGGACGATACGCAGTATTTT.